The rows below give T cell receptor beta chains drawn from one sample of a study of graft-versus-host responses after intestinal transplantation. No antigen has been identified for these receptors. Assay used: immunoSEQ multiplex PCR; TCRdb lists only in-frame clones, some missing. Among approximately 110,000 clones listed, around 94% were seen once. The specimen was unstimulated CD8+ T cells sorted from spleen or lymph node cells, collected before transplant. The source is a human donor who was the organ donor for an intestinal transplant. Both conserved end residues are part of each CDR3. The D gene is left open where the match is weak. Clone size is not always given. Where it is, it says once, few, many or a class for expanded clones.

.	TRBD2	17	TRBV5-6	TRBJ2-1	CASSLATSGSRDNEQFF	TGTGCCAGCAGCTTGGCGACTAGCGGGAGCAGGGACAATGAGCAGTTCTTC
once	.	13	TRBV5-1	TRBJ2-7	CASSLMGPSEQYF	TGCGCCAGCAGCTTGATGGGTCCGTCCGAGCAGTACTTC
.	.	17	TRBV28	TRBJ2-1	CASSLSPTPRAYNEQFF	TGTGCCAGCAGTTTATCGCCTACCCCTAGAGCCTACAATGAGCAGTTCTTC
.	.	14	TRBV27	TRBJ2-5	CASSLLAGQETQYF	TGTGCCAGCAGTTTGCTGGCAGGGCAAGAGACCCAGTACTTC
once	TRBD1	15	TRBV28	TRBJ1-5	CASSETGGSNQPQHF	TGTGCCAGCAGTGAGACAGGGGGGAGCAATCAGCCCCAGCATTTT
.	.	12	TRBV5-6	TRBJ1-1	CASSLVEVEAFF	TGTGCCAGCAGCTTGGTAGAGGTGGAAGCTTTCTTT
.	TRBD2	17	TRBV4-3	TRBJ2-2	CASSQEFSGRAGGELFF	TGCGCCAGCAGCCAAGAGTTCAGCGGGAGGGCCGGTGGGGAGCTGTTTTTT
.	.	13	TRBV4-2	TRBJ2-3	CASSPLPTDTQYF	TGTGCCAGCAGCCCCCTACCCACAGATACGCAGTATTTT
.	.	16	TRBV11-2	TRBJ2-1	CASSARLTSSYNEQFF	TGTGCCAGCAGCGCCCGACTAACCAGCTCCTACAATGAGCAGTTCTTC
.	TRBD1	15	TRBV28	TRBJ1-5	CASRKRTGGNQPQHF	TGTGCCAGCCGAAAACGGACAGGGGGCAATCAGCCCCAGCATTTT
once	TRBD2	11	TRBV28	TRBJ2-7	CASGTSSEQYF	TGTGCCAGCGGGACTAGTAGCGAGCAGTACTTC
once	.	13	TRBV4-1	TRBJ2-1	CASSQGIGEEQFF	TGCGCCAGCAGCCAAGGGATAGGTGAAGAGCAGTTCTTC
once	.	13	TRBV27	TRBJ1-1	CATRPGVNTEAFF	TGTGCCACCCGACCAGGGGTGAACACTGAAGCTTTCTTT
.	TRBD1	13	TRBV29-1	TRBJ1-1	CSVEDGTATEAFF	TGCAGCGTTGAAGATGGGACAGCGACTGAAGCTTTCTTT
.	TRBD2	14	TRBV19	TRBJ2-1	CASSPTSGGNEQFF	TGTGCCAGTAGCCCGACTAGCGGGGGGAATGAGCAGTTCTTC
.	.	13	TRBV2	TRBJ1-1	CASRARVQYEAFF	TGTGCCAGCAGGGCCAGAGTGCAGTATGAAGCTTTCTTT
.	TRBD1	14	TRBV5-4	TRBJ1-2	CASSFQGADYGYTF	TGTGCCAGCAGCTTCCAGGGGGCGGACTATGGCTACACCTTC
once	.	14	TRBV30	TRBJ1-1	CAWSLVGGNTEAFF	TGTGCCTGGAGTCTGGTCGGCGGGAACACTGAAGCTTTCTTT
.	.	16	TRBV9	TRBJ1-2	CASSVEEWASVYGYTF	TGTGCCAGCAGCGTAGAGGAGTGGGCCTCCGTTTATGGCTACACCTTC
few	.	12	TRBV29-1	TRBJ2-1	CSVDREYNEQFF	TGCAGCGTTGATAGGGAGTACAATGAGCAGTTCTTC
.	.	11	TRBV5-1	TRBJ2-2	CASPKAGELFF	TGCGCCAGCCCCAAAGCCGGGGAGCTGTTTTTT
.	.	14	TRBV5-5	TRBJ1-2	CASSLYPAFYGYTF	TGTGCCAGCAGCTTGTACCCAGCATTCTATGGCTACACCTTC
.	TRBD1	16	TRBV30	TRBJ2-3	CAWSDGTGGSEDTQYF	TGTGCCTGGAGTGACGGGACAGGGGGCTCGGAAGATACGCAGTATTTT
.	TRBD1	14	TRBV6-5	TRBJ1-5	CASSEGDSPGPQHF	TGTGCCAGCAGTGAAGGGGACAGTCCGGGGCCCCAGCATTTT